These T cell receptor beta chains were read from a single sample in a study of cytomegalovirus exposure and HLA in healthy donors. Repertoires were generated with immunoSEQ multiplex PCR, while TCRdb's copy carries only in-frame clones and drops some. The repertoire consists of approximately 150,000 clones, with roughly four fifths occurring once and the leading ten covering roughly 3.4%. Sequencing was carried out using PBMCs. The source of these receptors is a male donor in good health and CMV-seronegative. CDR3s include the opening cysteine and the closing phenylalanine or tryptophan. D genes are given only for firm matches. Only part of the rows carry a size: once, few, many, or a class if the clone is expanded.

D gene	V gene	J gene	clone size	CDR3 protein	CDR3 DNA
TRBD2	TRBV6-6	TRBJ2-3	few	CASRPGLGPDTQYF	TGTGCCAGCAGACCGGGACTAGGGCCAGATACGCAGTATTTT
NA	TRBV6-5	TRBJ1-2	NA	CASSYSSYGYTF	TGTGCCAGCAGTTACTCAAGCTACGGCTACACCTTC
NA	TRBV30	TRBJ2-7	NA	CAWSVSQALSYEQYF	TGTGCCTGGAGTGTGTCGCAGGCGCTCTCCTACGAGCAGTACTTC
NA	TRBV7-3	TRBJ2-3	NA	CASSLISADTQYF	TGTGCCAGCAGCTTAATTTCCGCAGATACGCAGTATTTT
TRBD1	TRBV14	TRBJ2-7	few	CASSQETGTGNEQYF	TGTGCCAGCAGCCAAGAGACAGGGACGGGAAACGAGCAGTACTTC
NA	TRBV28	TRBJ2-1	once	CASTIYRQAYNEQFF	TGTGCCAGCACTATTTATAGACAGGCCTACAATGAGCAGTTCTTC
NA	TRBV27	TRBJ2-3	NA	CASSFRRDGRTFTDTQYF	TGTGCCAGCAGTTTTCGGCGGGACGGTCGTACCTTCACAGATACGCAGTATTTT
NA	TRBV13	TRBJ1-6	NA	CASSADIDYNSPLHF	TGTGCCAGCAGCGCAGACATTGACTATAATTCACCCCTCCACTTT
TRBD1	TRBV5-6	TRBJ2-2	NA	CASSGTGRISTGELFF	TGTGCCAGCAGCGGGACAGGGCGAATTAGCACCGGGGAGCTGTTTTTT
TRBD1	TRBV7-6	TRBJ2-1	NA	CASSRDRGYNEQFF	TGTGCCAGCAGCAGGGACAGGGGATACAATGAGCAGTTCTTC
TRBD1	TRBV9	TRBJ2-7	NA	CASSPKQGQGSPYEQYF	TGTGCCAGCAGCCCCAAACAGGGACAGGGGTCCCCCTACGAGCAGTACTTC
NA	TRBV4-1	TRBJ1-2	NA	CASSQDRGAQGQSGYTF	TGCGCCAGCAGCCAAGATCGTGGGGCGCAGGGGCAGAGTGGCTACACCTTC
NA	TRBV18	TRBJ1-1	NA	CASSPRSEGVVTEAFF	TGTGCCAGCTCGCCACGTTCGGAAGGGGTGGTAACTGAAGCTTTCTTT
NA	TRBV9	TRBJ2-1	NA	CASSVEDGWDEQFF	TGTGCCAGCAGCGTGGAAGACGGGTGGGATGAGCAGTTCTTC
TRBD2	TRBV2	TRBJ2-1	NA	CASSELSLGTRINNEQFF	TGTGCCAGCAGTGAACTTTCGTTGGGGACTAGAATAAACAATGAGCAGTTCTTC
NA	TRBV27	TRBJ2-7	NA	CASSFTGLGSYEQYF	TGTGCCAGCAGTTTCACAGGTTTGGGCTCCTACGAGCAGTACTTC
NA	TRBV5-1	TRBJ2-7	NA	CASSSGASLGEQYF	TGCGCCAGCAGCTCAGGGGCTTCGCTTGGCGAGCAGTACTTC
NA	TRBV28	TRBJ2-7	NA	CASRRPGLNYEQYF	TGTGCCAGCAGAAGGCCGGGACTTAACTACGAGCAGTACTTC
TRBD1	TRBV27	TRBJ1-5	NA	CASSFLGTGGSDQPQHF	TGTGCCAGCAGTTTTTTGGGGACAGGGGGCTCGGATCAGCCCCAGCATTTT
TRBD1	TRBV28	TRBJ1-5	once	CASSVIGQGGNQPQHF	TGTGCCAGCAGTGTTATTGGACAGGGGGGCAATCAGCCCCAGCATTTT
NA	TRBV7-6	TRBJ2-7	NA	CASSLVRVSHEQYF	TGTGCCAGCAGCTTAGTCAGGGTCTCCCACGAGCAGTACTTC
TRBD2	TRBV27	TRBJ2-1	NA	CASSPWAGAGYNEQFF	TGTGCCAGCAGTCCGTGGGCGGGAGCCGGCTACAATGAGCAGTTCTTC
NA	TRBV5-1	TRBJ1-2	NA	CASSLDRTNYGYTF	TGCGCCAGCAGCTTGGACAGAACTAACTATGGCTACACCTTC
NA	TRBV5-6	TRBJ2-1	NA	CASSLLWLANHEQFF	TGTGCCAGCAGCCTACTCTGGCTAGCGAATCATGAGCAGTTCTTC
TRBD1	TRBV7-2	TRBJ2-1	few	CASSLADRVETNEQFF	TGTGCCAGCAGCTTAGCGGACAGGGTAGAGACCAATGAGCAGTTCTTC
NA	TRBV20-1	TRBJ2-5	NA	CSGGPGETQYF	TGCAGTGGAGGGCCCGGGGAGACCCAGTACTTC
TRBD1	TRBV7-3	TRBJ1-1	NA	CASSSLDRGRTEAFF	TGTGCCAGCAGCTCGCTGGACAGGGGGCGGACTGAAGCTTTCTTT
NA	TRBV10-1	TRBJ1-6	NA	CASRHRVQALHF	TGCGCCAGCAGACACAGGGTTCAGGCCCTCCACTTT
NA	TRBV5-1	TRBJ2-7	NA	CASSRGPGSSYEQYF	TGCGCCAGCAGCCGCGGCCCGGGTAGCTCCTACGAGCAGTACTTC
NA	TRBV4-2	TRBJ1-1	NA	CASSQSQEGTEAFF	TGTGCCAGCAGCCAATCACAGGAGGGGACTGAAGCTTTCTTT
TRBD2	TRBV7-2	TRBJ2-1	NA	CASSSRVAGYNEQFF	TGTGCCAGCAGCTCCCGGGTAGCGGGGTACAATGAGCAGTTCTTC
TRBD1	TRBV28	TRBJ1-5	NA	CASSFGQGMHSNQPQHF	TGTGCCAGCAGTTTCGGACAGGGGATGCATAGCAATCAGCCCCAGCATTTT
TRBD2	TRBV7-2	TRBJ2-1	once	CASSASGRGENEQFF	TGTGCCAGCAGCGCCAGCGGGAGAGGTGAGAATGAGCAGTTCTTC
TRBD2	TRBV28	TRBJ2-3	NA	CASTMGRAGPPRETDTQYF	TGTGCCAGCACTATGGGGAGGGCCGGCCCCCCACGCGAAACAGATACGCAGTATTTT
TRBD1	TRBV28	TRBJ1-4	NA	CASRGDRANEKLFF	TGTGCCAGCAGGGGAGACAGGGCTAATGAAAAACTGTTTTTT
TRBD2	TRBV9	TRBJ2-1	once	CASSVETSPYADEQFF	TGTGCCAGCAGCGTCGAGACTAGCCCTTATGCAGATGAGCAGTTCTTC
TRBD1	TRBV6-6	TRBJ1-1	NA	CASARQGAVTEAFF	TGTGCCAGCGCCAGACAGGGGGCAGTAACTGAAGCTTTCTTT